A selection of T cell receptor beta chains follows, all from one sample in a study of shared clonotypes between healthy human individuals. Generated by immunoSEQ multiplex PCR, the TCRdb table keeps only in-frame clones and is missing some. The data show 550,000 to 850,000 clones, just under 75% seen once. Sequenced material: memory CD4+ T cells sorted from blood. Receptors originate from a woman aged 30 to 39 in good health. Each CDR3 is given without its conserved first and last residue. A D gene is named only where the DNA matches it firmly.

d_call: TRBD1; v_call: TRBV6-6; cdr3_aa: ASKRQGASSNYGYT
d_call: TRBD2; v_call: TRBV7-6; cdr3_aa: ASSLGTSGAYNEQF
d_call: TRBD1; v_call: TRBV2; cdr3_aa: ASSEAGTGVEKLF
d_call: TRBD2; v_call: TRBV18; cdr3_aa: ASSPPGLAGSRTDTQY
d_call: TRBD2; v_call: TRBV19; cdr3_aa: ASSIDLLAGVEQF
d_call: .; v_call: TRBV6-8; cdr3_aa: ASSYKGGSDYGYT
d_call: TRBD2; v_call: TRBV11-2; cdr3_aa: ASSPLAGGPGETQY
d_call: .; v_call: TRBV29-1; cdr3_aa: SVCLIEDPGYEQY
d_call: .; v_call: TRBV18; cdr3_aa: ASSPPTQTLIHNEQF
d_call: .; v_call: TRBV7-8; cdr3_aa: ASSLVDGMFGQY
d_call: .; v_call: TRBV27; cdr3_aa: ASSFSGVRQPQH
d_call: .; v_call: TRBV7-3; cdr3_aa: ASSLRDVVGETQY
d_call: TRBD2; v_call: TRBV28; cdr3_aa: ASSTAGTSGHEQY
d_call: .; v_call: TRBV27; cdr3_aa: ASSLYGSYEQY
d_call: .; v_call: TRBV6-5; cdr3_aa: ASSPGRHVNTEAF
d_call: TRBD1; v_call: TRBV19; cdr3_aa: ASSKTGQVVGNEQF
d_call: TRBD1; v_call: TRBV6-6; cdr3_aa: ASSLRDRGHNQPQH